A selection of T cell receptor beta chains follows, all from one sample in a study of PD-1 blockade in classical Hodgkin lymphoma. Produced via immunoSEQ multiplex PCR; TCRdb's table is partial and in-frame only. Of 30,000 or so clones listed, 86% are singletons. Sequencing was performed on CD4+ T cells from blood, taken before the fourth cycle of nivolumab. The receptors were sampled from a human donor with classical Hodgkin lymphoma. Each CDR3 is given with its conserved first and last residue. The order of the fields is CDR3 DNA, CDR3 protein, J gene, V gene, D gene, clone size. The D gene is left open where the match is weak. Part of the rows lack a size; the others show once, few, many or a class for expanded clones.

cdr3_nt: TGCGCCAGCGGGGGACAGGGGGCTTTGACTGAAGCTTTCTTT
cdr3_aa: CASGGQGALTEAFF
j_call: TRBJ1-1
v_call: TRBV10-2
d_call: TRBD1
clone_size: .

cdr3_nt: TGTGCCAGTAGTATCGGGAGTGGGGGCAAAGATTACGAGCAGTACTTC
cdr3_aa: CASSIGSGGKDYEQYF
j_call: TRBJ2-7
v_call: TRBV19
d_call: .
clone_size: .

cdr3_nt: TGTGCCAGCAGGGACTCGAACACAGATACGCAGTATTTT
cdr3_aa: CASRDSNTDTQYF
j_call: TRBJ2-3
v_call: TRBV6-5
d_call: .
clone_size: .

cdr3_nt: TGTGCCAGCAGCTTAGCCGGGCAGGGTCCCGGTTCACCCCTCCACTTT
cdr3_aa: CASSLAGQGPGSPLHF
j_call: TRBJ1-6
v_call: TRBV7-9
d_call: .
clone_size: once

cdr3_nt: TGTGCCAGCAGTTCTGACAGGGCCGAGCAGTACTTC
cdr3_aa: CASSSDRAEQYF
j_call: TRBJ2-7
v_call: TRBV28
d_call: TRBD1
clone_size: .

cdr3_nt: TGTGCCAGCAGTTTCGTAACTTCAGGGTTGTATGGCTACACCTTC
cdr3_aa: CASSFVTSGLYGYTF
j_call: TRBJ1-2
v_call: TRBV27
d_call: .
clone_size: .

cdr3_nt: TGTGCCAGCAGCGTCTCGTCTAGCGGGGGAGGAATTGGGGAGACCCAGTACTTC
cdr3_aa: CASSVSSSGGGIGETQYF
j_call: TRBJ2-5
v_call: TRBV9
d_call: TRBD2
clone_size: .

cdr3_nt: TGTGCCAGCAGTTACTCGGGTAGCGGGAACAACGAGCAGTACTTC
cdr3_aa: CASSYSGSGNNEQYF
j_call: TRBJ2-7
v_call: TRBV6-5
d_call: TRBD2
clone_size: .

cdr3_nt: TGTGCCAGCAGTTTAAGCTCTCAAACTTCCAATTCACCCCTCCACTTT
cdr3_aa: CASSLSSQTSNSPLHF
j_call: TRBJ1-6
v_call: TRBV28
d_call: .
clone_size: .

cdr3_nt: TGTGCCAGCACCCACGGAGGGACCGGGGAGCTGTTTTTT
cdr3_aa: CASTHGGTGELFF
j_call: TRBJ2-2
v_call: TRBV7-9
d_call: .
clone_size: .

cdr3_nt: TGTGCCAGCAGCCAGACACCGGGACAGGGATACAATGAGCAGTTCTTC
cdr3_aa: CASSQTPGQGYNEQFF
j_call: TRBJ2-1
v_call: TRBV4-2
d_call: TRBD1
clone_size: .

cdr3_nt: TGCAGCGTTGGCTGGGTCCTCACAGATACGCAGTATTTT
cdr3_aa: CSVGWVLTDTQYF
j_call: TRBJ2-3
v_call: TRBV29-1
d_call: .
clone_size: .

cdr3_nt: TGTGCCAGCAGCAGATCGACAGGGGCCAATTCACCCCTCCACTTT
cdr3_aa: CASSRSTGANSPLHF
j_call: TRBJ1-6
v_call: TRBV7-2
d_call: TRBD1
clone_size: .

cdr3_nt: TGTGCCAGCAGTAGACCGAACACTGAAGCTTTCTTT
cdr3_aa: CASSRPNTEAFF
j_call: TRBJ1-1
v_call: TRBV6-5
d_call: .
clone_size: .

cdr3_nt: TGTGCCAGCAGCTTAAACGGGGAAGAGACCCAGTACTTC
cdr3_aa: CASSLNGEETQYF
j_call: TRBJ2-5
v_call: TRBV7-3
d_call: .
clone_size: .

cdr3_nt: TGTGCCAGCTCCGGCGGGAGTGCCTACGAGCAGTACTTC
cdr3_aa: CASSGGSAYEQYF
j_call: TRBJ2-7
v_call: TRBV18
d_call: TRBD2
clone_size: once

cdr3_nt: TGTGCCAGCAGCCCCACGGGGGAAGGCGGCTACACCTTC
cdr3_aa: CASSPTGEGGYTF
j_call: TRBJ1-2
v_call: TRBV7-6
d_call: .
clone_size: .

cdr3_nt: TGTGCTAGCAGCTCGGACAGCACAGATACGCAGTATTTT
cdr3_aa: CASSSDSTDTQYF
j_call: TRBJ2-3
v_call: TRBV7-7
d_call: .
clone_size: .

cdr3_nt: TGTGCCAGCTCACCACTCACCCGCAGGGGCCACACTGAAGCTTTCTTT
cdr3_aa: CASSPLTRRGHTEAFF
j_call: TRBJ1-1
v_call: TRBV18
d_call: .
clone_size: .

cdr3_nt: TGTGCCAGCAGCTTAAAACGGAACACTGAAGCTTTCTTT
cdr3_aa: CASSLKRNTEAFF
j_call: TRBJ1-1
v_call: TRBV7-3
d_call: .
clone_size: .

cdr3_nt: TGTGCCAGCAGCTTGCCAGGGGCGAACACTGAAGCTTTCTTT
cdr3_aa: CASSLPGANTEAFF
j_call: TRBJ1-1
v_call: TRBV5-4
d_call: .
clone_size: .

cdr3_nt: TGTGCCAGCAGCACTACACGGGGGGGCACTGAAGCTTTCTTT
cdr3_aa: CASSTTRGGTEAFF
j_call: TRBJ1-1
v_call: TRBV6-5
d_call: .
clone_size: .

cdr3_nt: TGTGCCAGCAGCCCCTCAGGGGCCACCGGGGAGCTGTTTTTT
cdr3_aa: CASSPSGATGELFF
j_call: TRBJ2-2
v_call: TRBV7-3
d_call: .
clone_size: .

cdr3_nt: TGTGCCTGGAGTCATGGGCCGAGCTACAATGAGCAGTTCTTC
cdr3_aa: CAWSHGPSYNEQFF
j_call: TRBJ2-1
v_call: TRBV30
d_call: .
clone_size: .